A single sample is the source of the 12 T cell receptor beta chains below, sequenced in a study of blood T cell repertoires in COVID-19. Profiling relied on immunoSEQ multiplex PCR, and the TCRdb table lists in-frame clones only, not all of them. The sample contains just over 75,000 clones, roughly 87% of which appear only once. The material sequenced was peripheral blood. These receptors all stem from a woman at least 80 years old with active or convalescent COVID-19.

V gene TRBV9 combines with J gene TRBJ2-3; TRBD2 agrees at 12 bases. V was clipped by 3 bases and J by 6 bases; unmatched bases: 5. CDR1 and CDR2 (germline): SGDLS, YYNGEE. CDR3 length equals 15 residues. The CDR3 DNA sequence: TGTGCCAGCAGCGCTAGCGGGGGGGCCATGGATACGCAGTATTTT. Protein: CASSASGGAMDTQYF.

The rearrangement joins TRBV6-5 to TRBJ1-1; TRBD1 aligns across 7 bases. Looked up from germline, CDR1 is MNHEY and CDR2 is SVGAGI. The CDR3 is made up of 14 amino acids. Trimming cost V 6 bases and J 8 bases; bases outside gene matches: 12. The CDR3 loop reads CASSRTGVGWEAFF. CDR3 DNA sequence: TGTGCCAGCAGCCGAACAGGGGTCGGATGGGAAGCTTTCTTT.

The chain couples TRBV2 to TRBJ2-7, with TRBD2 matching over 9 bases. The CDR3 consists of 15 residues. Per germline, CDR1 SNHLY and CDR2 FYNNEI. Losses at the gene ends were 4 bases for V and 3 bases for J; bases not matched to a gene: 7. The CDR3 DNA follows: TGTGCCAGCAGTGCGCAAGCGGGGGGAATCTACGAGCAGTACTTC. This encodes CASSAQAGGIYEQYF.

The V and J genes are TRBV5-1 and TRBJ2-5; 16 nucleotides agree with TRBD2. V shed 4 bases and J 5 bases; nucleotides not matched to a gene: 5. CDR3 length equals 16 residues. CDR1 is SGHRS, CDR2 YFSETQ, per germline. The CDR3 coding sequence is TGCGCCAGCAGCCTGGGACTAGCGGGAGGGCCGGAGACCCAGTACTTC. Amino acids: CASSLGLAGGPETQYF.

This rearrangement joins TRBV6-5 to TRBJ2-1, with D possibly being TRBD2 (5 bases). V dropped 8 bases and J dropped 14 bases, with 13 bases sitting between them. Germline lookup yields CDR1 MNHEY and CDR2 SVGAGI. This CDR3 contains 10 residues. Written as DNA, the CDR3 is TGTGCCAGCGGAGGTATCACCGAGTTCTTC. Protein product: CASGGITEFF.

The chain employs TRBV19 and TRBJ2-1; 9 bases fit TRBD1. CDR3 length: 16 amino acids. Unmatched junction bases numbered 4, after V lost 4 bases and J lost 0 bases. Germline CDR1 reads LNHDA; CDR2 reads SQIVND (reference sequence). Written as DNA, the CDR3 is TGTGCCAGTAGTAAGGGACAGGGAATCTCCTACAATGAGCAGTTCTTC. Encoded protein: CASSKGQGISYNEQFF.

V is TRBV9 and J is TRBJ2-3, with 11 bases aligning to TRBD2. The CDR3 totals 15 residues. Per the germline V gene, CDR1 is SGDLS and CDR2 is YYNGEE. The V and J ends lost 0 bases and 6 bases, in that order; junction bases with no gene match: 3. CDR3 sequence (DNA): TGTGCCAGCAGCGTAGTGGTAGCGGGAGGGGATACGCAGTATTTT. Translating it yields CASSVVVAGGDTQYF.

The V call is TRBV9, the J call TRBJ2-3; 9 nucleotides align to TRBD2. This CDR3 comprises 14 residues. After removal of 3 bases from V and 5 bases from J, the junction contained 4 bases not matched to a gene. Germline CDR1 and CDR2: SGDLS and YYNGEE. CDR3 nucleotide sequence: TGTGCCAGCAGCGCGACTAGCGGAGGAGATACGCAGTATTTT. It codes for CASSATSGGDTQYF.

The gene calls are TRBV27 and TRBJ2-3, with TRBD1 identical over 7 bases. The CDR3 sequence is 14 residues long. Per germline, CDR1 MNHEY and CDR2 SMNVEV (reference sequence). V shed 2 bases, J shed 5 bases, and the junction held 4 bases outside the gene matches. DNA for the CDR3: TGTGCCAGCAGTTTAAACAGGGGAAGAGATACGCAGTATTTT. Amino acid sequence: CASSLNRGRDTQYF.

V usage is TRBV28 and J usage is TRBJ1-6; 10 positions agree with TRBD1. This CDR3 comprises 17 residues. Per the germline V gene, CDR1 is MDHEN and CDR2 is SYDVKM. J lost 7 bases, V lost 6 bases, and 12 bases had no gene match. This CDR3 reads CASRGSGTGVQNSPLHF. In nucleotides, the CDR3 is TGTGCCAGCAGGGGCTCCGGGACAGGGGTACAAAATTCACCCCTCCACTTT.

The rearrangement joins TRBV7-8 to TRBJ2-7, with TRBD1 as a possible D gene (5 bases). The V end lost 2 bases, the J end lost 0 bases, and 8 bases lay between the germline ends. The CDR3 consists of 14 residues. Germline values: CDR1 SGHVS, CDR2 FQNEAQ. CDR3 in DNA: TGTGCCAGCAGCTTACACAGGTCCTCCTACGAGCAGTACTTC. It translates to CASSLHRSSYEQYF.

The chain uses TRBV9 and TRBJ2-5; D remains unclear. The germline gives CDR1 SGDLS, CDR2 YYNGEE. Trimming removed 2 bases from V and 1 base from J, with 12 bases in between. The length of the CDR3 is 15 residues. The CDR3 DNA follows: TGTGCCAGCAGCGTGGGTAGCTGGATCCAAGAGACCCAGTACTTC. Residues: CASSVGSWIQETQYF.